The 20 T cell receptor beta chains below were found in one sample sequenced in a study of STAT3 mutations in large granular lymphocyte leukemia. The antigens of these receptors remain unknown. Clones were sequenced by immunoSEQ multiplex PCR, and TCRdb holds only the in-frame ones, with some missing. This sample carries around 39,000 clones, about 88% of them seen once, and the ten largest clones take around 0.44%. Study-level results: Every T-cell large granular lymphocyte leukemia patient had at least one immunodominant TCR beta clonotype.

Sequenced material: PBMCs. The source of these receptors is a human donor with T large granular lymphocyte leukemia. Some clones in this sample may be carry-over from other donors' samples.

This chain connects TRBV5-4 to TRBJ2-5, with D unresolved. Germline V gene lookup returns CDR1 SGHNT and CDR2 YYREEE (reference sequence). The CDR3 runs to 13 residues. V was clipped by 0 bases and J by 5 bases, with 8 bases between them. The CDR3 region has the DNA TGTGCCAGCAGCTTGGGACCCGTGGAGACCCAGTACTTC. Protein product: CASSLGPVETQYF.

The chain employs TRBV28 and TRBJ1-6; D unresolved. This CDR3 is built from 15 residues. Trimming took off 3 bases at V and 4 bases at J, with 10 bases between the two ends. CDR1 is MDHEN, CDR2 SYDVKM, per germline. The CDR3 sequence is CASSFAQTYNSPLHF. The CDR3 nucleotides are TGTGCCAGCAGTTTTGCCCAAACTTATAATTCACCCCTCCACTTT.

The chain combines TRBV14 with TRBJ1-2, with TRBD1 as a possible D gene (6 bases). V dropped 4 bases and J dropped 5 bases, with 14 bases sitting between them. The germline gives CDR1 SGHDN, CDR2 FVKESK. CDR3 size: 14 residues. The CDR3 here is CASSLPGTLYGYTF. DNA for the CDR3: TGTGCCAGCAGCCTACCCGGGACACTTTATGGCTACACCTTC.

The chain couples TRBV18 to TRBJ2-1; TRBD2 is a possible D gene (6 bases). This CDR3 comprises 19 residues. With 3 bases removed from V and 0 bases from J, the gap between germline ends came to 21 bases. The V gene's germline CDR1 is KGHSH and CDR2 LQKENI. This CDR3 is CASSPMATRGSSSYNEQFF. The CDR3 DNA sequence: TGTGCCAGCTCACCCATGGCGACCCGGGGGAGTTCCTCCTACAATGAGCAGTTCTTC.

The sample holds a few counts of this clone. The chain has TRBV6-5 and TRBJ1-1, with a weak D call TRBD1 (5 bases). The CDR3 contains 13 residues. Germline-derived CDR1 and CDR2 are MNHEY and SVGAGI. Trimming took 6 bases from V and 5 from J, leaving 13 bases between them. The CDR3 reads CASSQRGGTEAFF. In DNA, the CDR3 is TGTGCCAGCAGCCAACGTGGGGGAACTGAAGCTTTCTTT.

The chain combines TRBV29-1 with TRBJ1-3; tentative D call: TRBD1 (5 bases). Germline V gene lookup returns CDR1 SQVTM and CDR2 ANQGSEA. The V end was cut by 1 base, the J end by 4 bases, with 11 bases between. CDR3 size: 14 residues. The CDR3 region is CSVEAGTGGNTIYF. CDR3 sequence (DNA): TGCAGCGTTGAAGCCGGGACGGGCGGAAACACCATATATTTT.

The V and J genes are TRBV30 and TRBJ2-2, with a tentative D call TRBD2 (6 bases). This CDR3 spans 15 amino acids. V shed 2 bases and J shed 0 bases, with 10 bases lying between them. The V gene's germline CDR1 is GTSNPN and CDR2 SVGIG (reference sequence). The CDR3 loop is CAWSFAGTNTGELFF. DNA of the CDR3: TGTGCCTGGAGTTTTGCGGGGACGAACACCGGGGAGCTGTTTTTT.

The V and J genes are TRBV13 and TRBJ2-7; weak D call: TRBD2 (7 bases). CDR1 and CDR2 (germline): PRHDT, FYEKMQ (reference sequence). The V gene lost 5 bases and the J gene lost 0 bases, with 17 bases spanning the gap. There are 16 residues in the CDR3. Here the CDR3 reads CASSKTGGPSSYEQYV. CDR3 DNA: TGTGCCAGCAGCAAAACGGGGGGCCCCAGCTCCTACGAGCAGTACGTC.

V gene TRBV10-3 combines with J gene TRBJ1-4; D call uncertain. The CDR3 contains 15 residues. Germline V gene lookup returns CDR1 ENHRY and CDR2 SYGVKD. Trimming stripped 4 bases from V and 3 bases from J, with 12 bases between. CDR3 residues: CAISGRRTANEKLFF. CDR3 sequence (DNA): TGTGCCATCAGTGGTCGGCGGACGGCTAATGAAAAACTGTTTTTT.

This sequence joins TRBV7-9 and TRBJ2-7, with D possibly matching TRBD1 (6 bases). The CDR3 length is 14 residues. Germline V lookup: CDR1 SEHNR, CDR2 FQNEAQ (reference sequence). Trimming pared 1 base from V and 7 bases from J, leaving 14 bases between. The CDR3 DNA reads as TGTGCCAGCAGCTTAGGGGACACTATAAGAGAGCAGTACGTC. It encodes CASSLGDTIREQYV.

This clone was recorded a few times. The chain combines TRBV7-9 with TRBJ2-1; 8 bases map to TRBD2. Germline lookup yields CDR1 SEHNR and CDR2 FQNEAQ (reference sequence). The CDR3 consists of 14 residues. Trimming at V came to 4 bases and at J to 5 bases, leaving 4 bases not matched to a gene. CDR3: CASSSVAGHNEQFF. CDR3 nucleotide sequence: TGTGCCAGCAGCTCCGTAGCGGGGCACAATGAGCAGTTCTTC.

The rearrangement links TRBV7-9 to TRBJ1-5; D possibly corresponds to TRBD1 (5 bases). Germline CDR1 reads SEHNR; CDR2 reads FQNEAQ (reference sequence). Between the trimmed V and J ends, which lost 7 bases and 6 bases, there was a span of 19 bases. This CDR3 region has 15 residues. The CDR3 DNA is TGTGCCAGCACGAATGGGGCAGGGCGGGGTCAGCCCCAGCATTTT. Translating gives CASTNGAGRGQPQHF.

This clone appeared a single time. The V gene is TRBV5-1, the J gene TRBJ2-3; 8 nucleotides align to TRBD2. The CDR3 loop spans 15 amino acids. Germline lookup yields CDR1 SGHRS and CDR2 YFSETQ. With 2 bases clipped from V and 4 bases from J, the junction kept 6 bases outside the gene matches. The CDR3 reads CASSLTGGPPDTQYF. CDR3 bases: TGCGCCAGCAGCTTAACGGGGGGGCCACCAGATACGCAGTATTTT.

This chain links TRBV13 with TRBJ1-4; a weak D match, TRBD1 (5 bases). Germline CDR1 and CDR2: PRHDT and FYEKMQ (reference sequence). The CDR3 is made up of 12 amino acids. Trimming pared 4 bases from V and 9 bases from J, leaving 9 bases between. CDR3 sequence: CASSSLGQKLFF. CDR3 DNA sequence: TGTGCCAGCAGCTCCTTGGGGCAAAAACTGTTTTTT.

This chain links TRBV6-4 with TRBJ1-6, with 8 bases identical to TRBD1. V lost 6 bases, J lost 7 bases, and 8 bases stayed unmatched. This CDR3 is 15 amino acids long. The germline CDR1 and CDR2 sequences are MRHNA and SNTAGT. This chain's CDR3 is CASSTTRDRNSPLHF. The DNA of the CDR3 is TGTGCCAGCAGCACCACGAGGGACAGGAATTCACCCCTCCACTTT.

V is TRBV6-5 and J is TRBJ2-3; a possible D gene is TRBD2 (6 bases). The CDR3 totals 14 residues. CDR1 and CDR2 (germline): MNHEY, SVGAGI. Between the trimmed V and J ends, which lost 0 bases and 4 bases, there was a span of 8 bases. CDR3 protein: CASSYSPGADTQYF. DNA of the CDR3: TGTGCCAGCAGTTACTCCCCGGGGGCAGATACGCAGTATTTT.

The CDR3 sequence is CASSQNTDTQYF. The CDR3 DNA reads TGTGCCAGCAGCCAGAACACAGATACGCAGTATTTT. The chain joins TRBV4-2 to TRBJ2-3, with D unresolved. The CDR3 contains 12 residues. Trimming stripped 3 bases from V and 2 bases from J, with 3 bases between. Germline-derived CDR1 and CDR2 are LGHNA and YNFKEQ.

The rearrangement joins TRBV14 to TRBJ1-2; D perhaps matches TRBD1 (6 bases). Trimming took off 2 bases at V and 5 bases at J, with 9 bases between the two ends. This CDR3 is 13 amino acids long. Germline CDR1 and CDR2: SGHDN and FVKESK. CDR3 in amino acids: CASSQQGTYGYTF. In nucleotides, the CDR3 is TGTGCCAGCAGCCAACAGGGGACTTATGGCTACACCTTC.

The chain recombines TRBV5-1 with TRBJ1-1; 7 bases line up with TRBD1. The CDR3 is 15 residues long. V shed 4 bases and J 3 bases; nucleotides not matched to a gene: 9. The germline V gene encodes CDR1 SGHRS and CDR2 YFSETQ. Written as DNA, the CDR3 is TGCGCCAGCAGCCACACAGTGGGACAGTACACTGAAGCTTTCTTT. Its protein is CASSHTVGQYTEAFF. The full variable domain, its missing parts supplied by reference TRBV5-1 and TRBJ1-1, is KAGVTQTPRYLIKTRGQQVTLSCSPISGHRSVSWYQQTPGQGLQFLFEYFSETQRNKGNFPGRFSGRQFSNSRSEMNVSTLELGDSALYLCASSHTVGQYTEAFFGQGTRLTVV.

CDR3 region: CASRGRGLISTDTQYF. In DNA form, the CDR3 reads TGTGCCAGCAGAGGCAGGGGGCTAATTAGCACAGATACGCAGTATTTT. The chain joins TRBV27 to TRBJ2-3, with 8 positions matching TRBD1. This CDR3 is 16 amino acids long. J gave up 0 bases and V 6 bases, and 8 bases lay outside the gene matches. CDR1 and CDR2 (germline): MNHEY, SMNVEV (reference sequence).